This entry lists 32 T cell receptor beta chains sequenced from one sample in a study of blood T cell repertoires in COVID-19. Clones were read by immunoSEQ multiplex PCR, and TCRdb kept only the in-frame ones, dropping some. This repertoire shows 150,000 to 200,000 clones, over 75% found once; its top ten account for about 0.77%. Specimen: PBMCs or T cells enriched from blood (not recorded which). Every receptor here comes from a young woman who had recovered from COVID-19.

The chain recombines TRBV7-9 with TRBJ2-5; tentative D call: TRBD1 (7 bases). The germline CDR1 and CDR2 sequences are SEHNR and FQNEAQ (reference sequence). V was shortened by 2 bases and J by 5 bases, with 12 bases between the two germline ends. The CDR3 runs 14 residues. In DNA, the CDR3 is TGTGCCAGCAGCTTACCCAGGGGGGAGGAGACCCAGTACTTC. Amino acid sequence: CASSLPRGEETQYF.

The genes are TRBV10-3 and TRBJ2-7; unclear D gene. Trimming pared 6 bases from V and 2 bases from J, leaving 11 bases between. The CDR3 spans 13 residues. CDR1 ENHRY and CDR2 SYGVKD come from the germline V gene. The CDR3 region is CAIRKAEAYEQYF. DNA of the CDR3: TGTGCCATCAGAAAGGCCGAGGCCTACGAGCAGTACTTC.

This chain uses TRBV25-1 with TRBJ1-4; 11 bases fit TRBD1. The junction had 7 bases not matched to a gene; V was cut back by 5 bases and J by 8 bases. From germline, CDR1 is MGHDK and CDR2 SYGVNS. The CDR3 runs to 15 residues. The CDR3 nucleotides are TGTGCCAGCAGTCGGACAGGGGGCGGAGGAGAAAAACTGTTTTTT. Translation: CASSRTGGGGEKLFF.

As for this clone: The same CDR3 can be traced to other DNA sequences in this sample. This chain uses TRBV19 with TRBJ2-1, with 8 bases lining up with TRBD2. Germline CDR1 and CDR2: LNHDA and SQIVND (reference sequence). The CDR3 is made up of 14 amino acids. The junction had 4 bases not matched to a gene; V was cut back by 8 bases and J by 1 base. The CDR3 reads CASRGGVSYNEQFF. DNA for the CDR3: TGTGCCAGTCGGGGGGGAGTGTCCTACAATGAGCAGTTCTTC.

This clone appeared a single time. The rearrangement links TRBV6-5 to TRBJ2-3; D perhaps matches TRBD2 (6 bases). Trimming shortened V by 11 bases and J by 0 bases, and 18 bases separated the two germline ends. This CDR3 has 15 amino acids. The germline CDR1 and CDR2 sequences are MNHEY and SVGAGI. CDR3 sequence (DNA): TGTGCCGTCAGATGGGGGGAGGAGAGCACAGATACGCAGTATTTT. It specifies CAVRWGEESTDTQYF.

The rearrangement links TRBV6-1 to TRBJ1-6; D might be TRBD1 (5 bases). There are 17 residues in the CDR3. Germline CDR1 is MNHNS and CDR2 is SASEGT. Trimming stripped 2 bases from V and 12 bases from J, with 23 bases between. The CDR3 DNA sequence: TGTGCCAGCAGTGAATCAAAACAGGCAGGGCTAATTCGACCCCTCCACTTT. Protein product: CASSESKQAGLIRPLHF.

As concerns this clone: Other DNA sequences from this sample encode an identical CDR3 as well. The chain joins TRBV3-1 (or the pseudogene TRBV3-2) to TRBJ2-2; D perhaps matches TRBD1 (5 bases). The V gene's germline CDR1 is LGHDT and CDR2 YNNKEL (reference sequence). V dropped 1 base and J dropped 5 bases, with 5 bases sitting between them. CDR3 length: 13 amino acids. The CDR3, as DNA: TGTGCCAGCAGCCAAGGGACAACCGGGGAGCTGTTTTTT. Residues: CASSQGTTGELFF.

The chain carries TRBV14 and TRBJ2-7; TRBD2 might be the D (7 bases). V lost 0 bases to trimming and J lost 0 bases, with 18 bases between them. The CDR3 totals 18 residues. The germline CDR1 and CDR2 sequences are SGHDN and FVKESK. The CDR3 nucleotides are TGTGCCAGCAGCCAAGATCCCCCGAGCGGGACAAGCTCCTACGAGCAGTACTTC. Its protein is CASSQDPPSGTSSYEQYF.

This sequence joins TRBV6-5 and TRBJ1-2, with 9 bases lining up with TRBD1. Germline V lookup: CDR1 MNHEY, CDR2 SVGAGI. The CDR3 length is 15 residues. Trimming cost V 2 bases and J 7 bases; bases outside gene matches: 8. The CDR3 DNA reads TGTGCCAGCAGTTACGGGAGGACAGGGGCGGGTGGCTACACCTTC. Translating gives CASSYGRTGAGGYTF.

The J gene is TRBJ2-7, the V gene TRBV19; TRBD1 matches 8 bases. With V trimmed by 6 bases and J by 3 bases, 7 bases remained unmatched. The germline V gene encodes CDR1 LNHDA and CDR2 SQIVND (reference sequence). There are 14 residues in the CDR3. The CDR3 nucleotides read TGTGCCAGTAGCAGGGGGCGCTACTTCTACGAGCAGTACTTC. The encoded protein is CASSRGRYFYEQYF. The entire variable domain, with the rest obtained from reference TRBV19 and TRBJ2-7, is as follows: DGGITQSPKYLFRKEGQNVTLSCEQNLNHDAMYWYRQDPGQGLRLIYYSQIVNDFQKGDIAEGYSVSREKKESFPLTVTSAQKNPTAFYLCASSRGRYFYEQYFGPGTRLTVT.

This clone was observed once. The CDR3 sequence: CAIRGGRASYEQYF. DNA for the CDR3: TGTGCCATCAGGGGCGGGAGGGCCAGTTACGAGCAGTACTTC. This sequence joins TRBV10-3 and TRBJ2-7; 9 bases align to TRBD2. This CDR3 comprises 14 residues. The V gene end was trimmed by 6 bases and the J gene end by 4 bases; junction bases not matched to a gene: 7. Germline V lookup: CDR1 ENHRY, CDR2 SYGVKD.

The chain recombines TRBV29-1 with TRBJ2-3, with 8 nucleotides matching TRBD1. Looked up from germline, CDR1 is SQVTM and CDR2 is ANQGSEA. This CDR3 has 13 amino acids. V lost 5 bases and J lost 4; bases outside the gene matches: 5. The CDR3 coding sequence is TGCAGCGTTACAGGGGGTGGATCAGATACGCAGTATTTT. Protein: CSVTGGGSDTQYF.

The genes are TRBV7-9 and TRBJ2-1, with no clear D. The CDR3 extends over 13 amino acids. In germline, CDR1 is SEHNR, CDR2 FQNEAQ (reference sequence). V dropped 5 bases and J dropped 4 bases, with 9 bases sitting between them. CDR3 region: CASSPPSYNEQFF. The CDR3 bases are TGTGCCAGCAGCCCGCCTAGTTACAATGAGCAGTTCTTC. The entire variable domain, with the rest obtained from reference TRBV7-9 and TRBJ2-1, is as follows: DTGVSQNPRHKITKRGQNVTFRCDPISEHNRLYWYRQTLGQGPEFLTYFQNEAQLEKSRLLSDRFSAERPKGSFSTLEIQRTEQGDSAMYLCASSPPSYNEQFFGPGTRLTVL.

The V call is TRBV13, the J call TRBJ2-3; 8 bases line up with TRBD2. Germline lookup yields CDR1 PRHDT and CDR2 FYEKMQ (reference sequence). V dropped 5 bases and J dropped 6; count of bases not matched to a gene: 13. This CDR3 spans 16 amino acids. The CDR3 DNA reads as TGTGCCAGCAGCCTCTCAACTAGCGGTCCCGTGGATACGCAGTATTTT. This encodes CASSLSTSGPVDTQYF.

The CDR3 protein is CASSPPSVLANPYEQYF. DNA for the CDR3: TGTGCCAGCAGTCCCCCCTCCGTACTAGCGAATCCCTACGAGCAGTACTTC. The gene calls are TRBV6-2 or TRBV6-3 and TRBJ2-7; TRBD2 agrees at 7 bases. This CDR3 contains 17 residues. V was pared by 5 bases and J by 2 bases, with 15 bases of the junction left unmatched. From germline, CDR1 is MNHEY and CDR2 SVGEGT.

The chain uses TRBV2 and TRBJ2-7, with D perhaps matching TRBD1 (6 bases). V was cut by 5 bases and J by 4 bases, with 12 bases left in between. The length of the CDR3 is 13 residues. Germline CDR1 and CDR2: SNHLY and FYNNEI. Here the CDR3 reads CASSLTGSYEQYF. CDR3 sequence (DNA): TGTGCCAGCAGTCTGACAGGCTCATACGAGCAGTACTTC.

Written as DNA, the CDR3 is TGTGCCAGCAGTTTAAGCGGGAGGTACACAGATACGCAGTATTTT. Translation: CASSLSGRYTDTQYF. This chain joins TRBV28 and TRBJ2-3; 9 nucleotides agree with TRBD2. Germline CDR1 is MDHEN and CDR2 is SYDVKM. J was trimmed by 2 bases and V by 2 bases; bases with no gene match: 2. The CDR3 has 15 residues.

CDR3: CASSASGAADTQYF. The CDR3 nucleotides are TGTGCCAGCAGTGCTAGCGGGGCGGCAGATACGCAGTATTTT. The rearrangement joins TRBV6-4 to TRBJ2-3; 9 nucleotides match TRBD2. Trimming at V came to 4 bases and at J to 4 bases, leaving 3 bases not matched to a gene. CDR3 length: 14 amino acids. CDR1 MRHNA and CDR2 SNTAGT come from the germline V gene.

The chain links TRBV30 to TRBJ2-7; D gene ambiguous. V was pared by 3 bases and J by 4 bases, with 13 bases between. Germline CDR1 GTSNPN, CDR2 SVGIG (reference sequence). CDR3 size: 13 residues. DNA of the CDR3: TGTGCCTGGAGAGAACCATCAGAATACGAGCAGTACTTC. It is translated as CAWREPSEYEQYF.

The rearrangement joins TRBV28 to TRBJ2-1; D remains ambiguous. The CDR3 loop spans 12 amino acids. The germline V and J ends were trimmed by 6 bases and 8 bases, with 11 bases remaining between them. Germline V gene lookup returns CDR1 MDHEN and CDR2 SYDVKM. The CDR3, as DNA: TGTGCCAGCAGCTTCCTTCGTGATGAGCAGTTCTTC. This encodes CASSFLRDEQFF.

The chain recombines TRBV27 with TRBJ2-1, with TRBD2 matching 13 bases. Germline V gene lookup returns CDR1 MNHEY and CDR2 SMNVEV (reference sequence). The CDR3 loop spans 14 amino acids. The J segment lost 10 bases and the V segment lost 4 bases, leaving 4 bases of the junction unmatched. As DNA, the CDR3 is TGTGCCAGCAGTTGGACTAGCGGGAGATTGGAGCAGTTCTTC. Encoded protein: CASSWTSGRLEQFF.

The chain links TRBV30 to TRBJ1-5, with 7 bases matching TRBD1. The CDR3 extends over 15 amino acids. The V segment lost 0 bases and the J segment 1 base; nucleotides outside the gene matches: 3. Looked up from germline, CDR1 is GTSNPN and CDR2 is SVGIG (reference sequence). The CDR3 sequence: CAWSVQGTSNQPQHF. Written as DNA, the CDR3 is TGTGCCTGGAGTGTACAGGGGACAAGCAATCAGCCCCAGCATTTT.

V is TRBV19 and J is TRBJ2-1; 7 bases agree with TRBD1. With 1 base clipped from V and 3 bases from J, the junction kept 6 bases outside the gene matches. The CDR3 has 16 residues. Germline CDR1 LNHDA, CDR2 SQIVND (reference sequence). In DNA, the CDR3 is TGTGCCAGTAGTATAGGGGCAGGGGGTATCTACAATGAGCAGTTCTTC. Translated: CASSIGAGGIYNEQFF.

The count of this clone is one. The V and J genes are TRBV28 and TRBJ1-4, with D unresolved. The CDR3 loop spans 15 amino acids. Trimming shortened V by 6 bases and J by 7 bases, and 18 bases separated the two germline ends. The V gene's germline CDR1 is MDHEN and CDR2 SYDVKM. The CDR3: CASRMFGLLTEKLFF. DNA for the CDR3: TGTGCCAGCAGAATGTTTGGACTGCTCACTGAAAAACTGTTTTTT.

V is TRBV3-1 (or the pseudogene TRBV3-2) and J is TRBJ2-5, with 11 bases fitting TRBD2. CDR1 and CDR2 from the germline V gene are LGHDT and YNNKEL (reference sequence). With V trimmed by 1 base and J by 6 bases, 13 bases remained unmatched. The CDR3 spans 18 residues. The CDR3 loop reads CASSQGGTSGGARQTQYF. In DNA, the CDR3 is TGTGCCAGCAGCCAAGGCGGGACTAGCGGCGGGGCGCGGCAGACCCAGTACTTC.

V is TRBV25-1 and J is TRBJ1-6; D call uncertain. CDR3 length: 14 residues. CDR1 and CDR2 from the germline V gene are MGHDK and SYGVNS. Between the trimmed V and J ends, which lost 3 bases and 8 bases, there was a span of 11 bases. The CDR3 is CASSESDGDSPLHF. In DNA, the CDR3 is TGTGCCAGCAGTGAGTCGGACGGGGATTCACCCCTCCACTTT.

The chain employs TRBV19 and TRBJ2-7; 7 bases map to TRBD1. The V gene's germline CDR1 is LNHDA and CDR2 SQIVND (reference sequence). V lost 5 bases and J lost 1; bases outside the gene matches: 8. This CDR3 is 15 amino acids long. Here the CDR3 DNA reads TGTGCCAGTAGTCGTAGGGACAGTGGGTCCTACGAGCAGTACTTC. Its protein is CASSRRDSGSYEQYF.

The rearrangement uses TRBV19 and TRBJ2-1; 7 nucleotides match TRBD2. Per germline, CDR1 LNHDA and CDR2 SQIVND (reference sequence). V gave up 4 bases and J gave up 4 bases; unmatched junction bases: 4. The CDR3 is 14 residues long. CDR3: CASSSREGYNEQFF. DNA of the CDR3: TGTGCCAGTAGTAGTAGGGAGGGGTACAATGAGCAGTTCTTC.

The V call is TRBV18, the J call TRBJ1-1, with D tentatively TRBD1 (5 bases). The CDR3 totals 13 residues. Germline V gene sequence: CDR1 KGHSH, CDR2 LQKENI. V lost 4 bases and J 2 bases, leaving 8 bases between the germline ends. The CDR3 sequence: CASSQGINTEAFF. CDR3 in DNA: TGTGCCAGCTCACAGGGGATAAACACTGAAGCTTTCTTT.

This rearrangement joins TRBV5-1 to TRBJ2-5, with TRBD2 matching 8 bases. Germline CDR1 and CDR2: SGHRS and YFSETQ. Germline trimming cut 2 bases from V and 3 bases from J; bases unmatched to any gene: 0. CDR3 length: 13 amino acids. In nucleotides, the CDR3 is TGCGCCAGCAGCTTTAGCGGGGAAGAGACCCAGTACTTC. This translates into CASSFSGEETQYF.

The count of this clone is one. The CDR3: CASSLWVGGTNSYEQYF. CDR3 DNA sequence: TGTGCCAGCAGCTTGTGGGTGGGGGGGACCAATAGCTACGAGCAGTACTTC. V gene TRBV5-8 combines with J gene TRBJ2-7; TRBD2 matches at 7 bases. Germline assignment: CDR1 SGHTS and CDR2 YDEGEE. The junction had 13 bases not matched to a gene; V was cut back by 1 base and J by 3 bases. The CDR3 contains 17 residues.

The chain links TRBV28 to TRBJ2-7; TRBD1 might be the D (6 bases). Trimming pared 6 bases from V and 4 bases from J, leaving 13 bases between. The CDR3 length is 13 residues. CDR1 MDHEN and CDR2 SYDVKM come from the germline V gene. The CDR3 reads CASRTGPVYEQYF. The CDR3 DNA follows: TGTGCCAGCAGGACAGGTCCGGTATACGAGCAGTACTTC.